What follows are 24 T cell receptor beta chains derived from one specimen sequenced in a study of cytomegalovirus exposure and HLA in healthy donors. Both 60 Vbeta primers and 13 Jbeta primers went into the PCR. The protocol was immunoSEQ multiplex PCR, while the TCRdb copy is restricted to in-frame clones and leaves out a portion. The sample consists of some 30,000 clones, about 79% of them appearing once. What was sequenced was PBMCs. The receptors were gathered from a woman between 18 and 29 years old in good health and CMV-seronegative.

This sequence joins TRBV7-2 and TRBJ2-3, with TRBD2 matching over 14 bases. J was trimmed by 7 bases and V by 3 bases; bases with no gene match: 6. The CDR3 is made up of 16 amino acids. Germline CDR1 SGHTA, CDR2 FQGNSA. The CDR3 is CASSLETSGGANTQYF. The CDR3 bases are TGTGCCAGCAGCTTGGAGACTAGCGGGGGGGCAAATACGCAGTATTTT.

Concerning this clone: Germline is not matched at one junction end, which may reflect a read error. The V and J genes are TRBV7-9 and TRBJ2-5; D is possibly TRBD2 (6 bases). Germline V gene sequence: CDR1 SEHNR, CDR2 FQNEAQ (reference sequence). The CDR3 is 13 residues long. CDR3 sequence reads: CSSTGDSIGTQYF. In nucleotides, the CDR3 is TGTTCCAGCACCGGGGACTCGATAGGGACCCAGTACTTC.

The chain carries TRBV19 and TRBJ2-7; 11 bases fit TRBD2. Germline loops: CDR1 LNHDA, CDR2 SQIVND (reference sequence). The CDR3 covers 14 residues. V trimming: 10 bases; J trimming: 0 bases; junction bases outside the gene matches: 5. This CDR3 is CANPTSGDSYEQYF. For the CDR3, the DNA is TGTGCCAACCCGACTAGCGGGGACTCCTACGAGCAGTACTTC. The variable domain in full, with the rest retrieved from reference TRBV19 and TRBJ2-7, is DGGITQSPKYLFRKEGQNVTLSCEQNLNHDAMYWYRQDPGQGLRLIYYSQIVNDFQKGDIAEGYSVSREKKESFPLTVTSAQKNPTAFYLCANPTSGDSYEQYFGPGTRLTVT.

The chain recombines TRBV5-1 with TRBJ2-5, with TRBD2 matching over 8 bases. The CDR3 consists of 16 residues. Trimming took 0 bases from V and 2 from J; bases not matched to a gene: 6. CDR1 is SGHRS and CDR2 is YFSETQ in the germline V gene. CDR3 DNA sequence: TGCGCCAGCAGCTTGGCCAGCGGGGGTTGGCAAGAGACCCAGTACTTC. Its translation: CASSLASGGWQETQYF.

The CDR3 here is CASSPGQGADTQYF. As DNA, the CDR3 is TGTGCCAGCAGCCCCGGACAGGGGGCGGATACGCAGTATTTT. This chain uses TRBV7-2 with TRBJ2-3; 11 bases are a match to TRBD1. Germline V gene lookup returns CDR1 SGHTA and CDR2 FQGNSA. V lost 5 bases, J lost 6 bases, and 4 bases stayed unmatched. The CDR3 covers 14 residues. Based on the CDR3 plus reference TRBV7-2 and TRBJ2-3, the full variable domain is GAGVSQSPSNKVTEKGKDVELRCDPISGHTALYWYRQSLGQGLEFLIYFQGNSAPDKSGLPSDRFSAERTGGSVSTLTIQRTQQEDSAVYLCASSPGQGADTQYFGPGTRLTVL.

A single count supports this clone. The chain uses TRBV29-1 and TRBJ2-1; 8 bases line up with TRBD1. Germline V lookup: CDR1 SQVTM, CDR2 ANQGSEA. This CDR3 is 14 amino acids long. With 6 bases clipped from V and 7 bases from J, the junction kept 11 bases outside the gene matches. As DNA, the CDR3 is TGCAGCGTGGAGGACAGGGAGGTGAAAAATGAGCAGTTCTTC. It codes for CSVEDREVKNEQFF.

This sequence joins TRBV5-4 and TRBJ2-3; the D gene is possibly TRBD1 (6 bases). The CDR3 extends over 14 amino acids. The germline CDR1 and CDR2 sequences are SGHNT and YYREEE (reference sequence). V lost 0 bases, J lost 4 bases, and 9 bases lay in between. The CDR3: CASSLDRVPDTQYF. The CDR3 nucleotides are TGTGCCAGCAGCTTGGACAGGGTCCCAGATACGCAGTATTTT.

The rearrangement links TRBV27 to TRBJ1-1, with D tentatively TRBD1 (5 bases). Germline lookup yields CDR1 MNHEY and CDR2 SMNVEV (reference sequence). V was clipped by 0 bases and J by 1 base, with 12 bases between them. This CDR3 comprises 16 residues. The CDR3 reads CASSLSQGIWNTEAFF. DNA of the CDR3: TGTGCCAGCAGTTTATCGCAGGGCATTTGGAACACTGAAGCTTTCTTT.

This chain joins TRBV18 and TRBJ2-1; the D is unclear. The V end lost 6 bases, the J end lost 8 bases, and 14 bases lay between the germline ends. CDR1 and CDR2 from the germline V gene are KGHSH and LQKENI. The CDR3 loop spans 13 amino acids. In DNA, the CDR3 is TGTGCCAGCTCCCCCGCTAGGAGCGATGAGCAGTTCTTC. Translated: CASSPARSDEQFF.

As DNA, the CDR3 is TGTGCCAGCAGAAAACCGGGACAGGAGAATGAAAAACTGTTTTTT. It translates to CASRKPGQENEKLFF. The chain recombines TRBV11-2 with TRBJ1-4; 8 bases are shared with TRBD1. Trimming cost V 6 bases and J 5 bases; bases outside gene matches: 8. The V gene's germline CDR1 is SGHAT and CDR2 FQNNGV. The CDR3 has 15 amino acids.

This clone was counted a few times. The gene calls are TRBV6-4 and TRBJ2-5; TRBD2 agrees at 10 bases. The CDR3 is 15 residues long. The trim removed 0 bases at V and 3 bases at J, leaving 1 base unmatched. Germline V gene sequence: CDR1 MRHNA, CDR2 SNTAGT. CDR3 loop: CASSDSAGGKETQYF. DNA of the CDR3: TGTGCCAGCAGTGACTCAGCGGGAGGGAAAGAGACCCAGTACTTC.

The chain uses TRBV19 and TRBJ2-1, with 11 bases lining up with TRBD1. The ends lost 8 bases at V and 5 bases at J; junction bases unmatched: 2. CDR1 and CDR2 (germline): LNHDA, SQIVND (reference sequence). The length of the CDR3 is 13 residues. The CDR3 DNA reads as TGTGCCAGTGGGACAGGGGGTGACAATGAGCAGTTCTTC. It codes for CASGTGGDNEQFF.

The chain is built from TRBV7-8 and TRBJ2-1, with 7 positions matching TRBD2. The CDR3 totals 15 residues. CDR1 and CDR2 from the germline V gene are SGHVS and FQNEAQ. With 0 bases clipped from V and 3 bases from J, the junction kept 2 bases outside the gene matches. The CDR3 reads CASSLAGGFYNEQFF. The DNA of the CDR3 is TGTGCCAGCAGCTTAGCGGGAGGGTTCTACAATGAGCAGTTCTTC. The variable domain in full, completed from reference TRBV7-8 and TRBJ2-1, reads GAGVSQSPRYKVAKRGQDVALRCDPISGHVSLFWYQQALGQGPEFLTYFQNEAQLDKSGLPSDRFFAERPEGSVSTLKIQRTQQEDSAVYLCASSLAGGFYNEQFFGPGTRLTVL.

The chain has TRBV5-6 and TRBJ2-7; maybe TRBD1 (7 bases). CDR3 length equals 16 residues. Looked up from germline, CDR1 is SGHDT and CDR2 is YYEEEE. V was shortened by 1 base and J by 0 bases, with 14 bases between the two germline ends. CDR3 residues: CASSLPHRGGSYEQYF. Written as DNA, the CDR3 is TGTGCCAGCAGCTTGCCCCACAGGGGAGGCTCCTACGAGCAGTACTTC.

J is TRBJ2-5 and V is TRBV7-2; D is possibly TRBD2 (5 bases). The germline CDR1 and CDR2 sequences are SGHTA and FQGNSA. The CDR3 length is 14 residues. Trimming took 1 base from V and 3 from J, leaving 9 bases between them. The CDR3 DNA sequence: TGTGCCAGCAGCTTAGGAGCGGCGAAAGAGACCCAGTACTTC. This sequence encodes CASSLGAAKETQYF.

The rearrangement links TRBV12-5 to TRBJ2-1, with a tentative D call TRBD2 (5 bases). This CDR3 is 12 amino acids long. From germline, CDR1 is LGHNT and CDR2 FRNRAP. V was clipped by 4 bases and J by 12 bases, with 13 bases between them. Written as DNA, the CDR3 is TGTGCTAGTGGTTCCCCGCCGGGGATGCAGTTCTTC. Residues: CASGSPPGMQFF.

The V and J genes are TRBV30 and TRBJ1-5, with 9 bases matching TRBD1. The CDR3 loop spans 15 amino acids. V lost 3 bases to trimming and J lost 4 bases; unmatched junction nucleotides: 7. Germline values: CDR1 GTSNPN, CDR2 SVGIG (reference sequence). CDR3 protein: CAWRGQGRGNQPQHF. As DNA, the CDR3 is TGTGCCTGGAGGGGACAGGGAAGGGGAAATCAGCCCCAGCATTTT.

As concerns this clone: Relative to the germline gene, one junction end is altered; a read error may explain this. The rearrangement links TRBV5-1 to TRBJ1-5; TRBD1 matches at 9 bases. CDR3 length: 15 amino acids. Looked up from germline, CDR1 is SGHRS and CDR2 is YFSETQ. The CDR3: CASSSGQGGNQPQNF. CDR3 coding DNA: TGCGCCAGCAGCTCGGGACAGGGAGGAAATCAGCCCCAGAATTTT.

The CDR3 loop reads CASSQDSGRGTEAFF. The CDR3 nucleotides are TGCGCCAGCAGCCAAGATTCTGGCCGGGGAACTGAAGCTTTCTTT. The V call is TRBV4-1, the J call TRBJ1-1; D gene unclear. Germline lookup yields CDR1 MGHRA and CDR2 YSYEKL. The V end lost 0 bases, the J end lost 5 bases, and 13 bases lay between the germline ends. CDR3 length: 15 residues.

The chain employs TRBV7-2 and TRBJ2-5; D gene ambiguous. Looked up from germline, CDR1 is SGHTA and CDR2 is FQGNSA. V lost 1 base and J 0 bases, leaving 6 bases between the germline ends. The CDR3 has 14 residues. CDR3: CASSLVADQETQYF. The CDR3 DNA reads TGTGCCAGCAGCTTAGTAGCAGACCAAGAGACCCAGTACTTC.

V gene TRBV19 combines with J gene TRBJ1-2; D uncertain. Trimming shortened V by 9 bases and J by 5 bases, and 16 bases separated the two germline ends. Germline assignment: CDR1 LNHDA and CDR2 SQIVND (reference sequence). This CDR3 region has 13 residues. The CDR3 sequence: CASFEEGWYGYTF. The CDR3 region has the DNA TGTGCCAGCTTCGAGGAGGGCTGGTATGGCTACACCTTC.

This clone was counted only a few times. This chain links TRBV7-2 with TRBJ2-1; unclear D gene. Trimming took off 5 bases at V and 8 bases at J, with 19 bases between the two ends. The CDR3 runs to 15 residues. Per the germline V gene, CDR1 is SGHTA and CDR2 is FQGNSA. The CDR3 loop is CASSESSGTIYEQFF. CDR3 DNA sequence: TGTGCCAGCAGCGAAAGTTCTGGTACAATCTATGAGCAGTTCTTC.

CDR3 nucleotide sequence: TGCGCCAGCAGCTTGCTAGGGGAGGCCAATCAGCCCCAGCATTTT. It specifies CASSLLGEANQPQHF. This chain connects TRBV5-1 to TRBJ1-5, with D possibly TRBD1 on 5 matching bases. V was pared by 1 base and J by 3 bases, with 11 bases between. Germline CDR1 SGHRS, CDR2 YFSETQ. CDR3 size: 15 residues.

The chain combines TRBV18 with TRBJ1-1; D unclear. CDR3 length equals 14 residues. Trimming pared 3 bases from V and 6 bases from J, leaving 14 bases between. Germline CDR1 and CDR2: KGHSH and LQKENI. The CDR3 nucleotides read TGTGCCAGCTCACCGATAGGCCAAGACTCTGAAGCTTTCTTT. This encodes CASSPIGQDSEAFF.